This entry lists 24 T cell receptor beta chains sequenced from one sample in a study of blood T cell repertoires in COVID-19. Measured with immunoSEQ multiplex PCR; TCRdb has only the in-frame clones, and not every one. The table lists approximately 170,000 clones, about nine tenths of them singletons. Sequenced input: peripheral blood. These receptors were obtained from a woman in her 70s with acute or convalescent COVID-19.

The chain employs TRBV18 and TRBJ1-2; D gene uncertain. Germline CDR1 KGHSH, CDR2 LQKENI. This CDR3 spans 13 amino acids. V lost 3 bases to trimming and J lost 3 bases, with 8 bases between them. The CDR3 nucleotides read TGTGCCAGCTCACCGGGCGGGGACTATGGCTACACCTTC. Its translation is CASSPGGDYGYTF.

This rearrangement joins TRBV28 to TRBJ2-5; no reliable D call. Germline V gene lookup returns CDR1 MDHEN and CDR2 SYDVKM. The CDR3 contains 11 residues. V gave up 5 bases and J gave up 2 bases, with 3 bases separating them. The CDR3 spells CASSHQETQYF. The CDR3 DNA follows: TGTGCCAGCAGTCATCAAGAGACCCAGTACTTC.

The V gene is TRBV9, the J gene TRBJ2-5, with TRBD2 identical over 8 bases. The CDR3 covers 15 residues. From germline, CDR1 is SGDLS and CDR2 YYNGEE. V lost 0 bases and J lost 3; bases outside the gene matches: 4. The CDR3 sequence: CASSVGGRRKETQYF. The CDR3 DNA is TGTGCCAGCAGCGTAGGCGGGAGGAGGAAAGAGACCCAGTACTTC. Based on the CDR3 plus reference TRBV9 and TRBJ2-5, the full variable domain is DSGVTQTPKHLITATGQRVTLRCSPRSGDLSVYWYQQSLDQGLQFLIQYYNGEERAKGNILERFSAQQFPDLHSELNLSSLELGDSALYFCASSVGGRRKETQYFGPGTRLLVL.

The chain employs TRBV7-2 and TRBJ2-1, with TRBD2 matching over 11 bases. The CDR3 contains 15 residues. Looked up from germline, CDR1 is SGHTA and CDR2 is FQGNSA. J was trimmed by 9 bases and V by 2 bases; bases with no gene match: 6. CDR3 nucleotide sequence: TGTGCCAGCAGCTTAAGTCTAGCGGGAGGTTCTGAGCAGTTCTTC. Its protein is CASSLSLAGGSEQFF.

V gene TRBV7-8 combines with J gene TRBJ1-3; 7 nucleotides match TRBD1. From germline, CDR1 is SGHVS and CDR2 FQNEAQ. CDR3 length: 18 amino acids. Trimming took 5 bases from V and 0 from J; bases not matched to a gene: 13. This CDR3 is CASSERIPGQSSGNTIYF. For the CDR3, the DNA is TGTGCCAGCAGCGAGCGAATACCGGGACAGAGCTCTGGAAACACCATATATTTT.

V and J are TRBV10-2 and TRBJ2-7, with TRBD1 matching 9 bases. Looked up from germline, CDR1 is WSHSY and CDR2 is SAAADI. Losses at the gene ends were 6 bases for V and 5 bases for J; bases not matched to a gene: 5. The length of the CDR3 is 13 residues. The CDR3 DNA follows: TGCGCCAGCAGAAACAGGGGGCGCGACGAGCAGTACTTC. Protein: CASRNRGRDEQYF.

The chain has TRBV7-2 and TRBJ2-1, with TRBD2 matching over 9 bases. Germline V gene sequence: CDR1 SGHTA, CDR2 FQGNSA. This CDR3 contains 16 residues. Trimming cost V 5 bases and J 5 bases; bases outside gene matches: 10. The CDR3 coding sequence is TGTGCCAGCAGCCCCCCGGGGAAGCGGGGGGACAATGAGCAGTTCTTC. It encodes CASSPPGKRGDNEQFF.

The chain employs TRBV25-1 and TRBJ2-7, with 7 bases aligning to TRBD1. Germline V gives CDR1 MGHDK, CDR2 SYGVNS. CDR3 length: 15 residues. The V and J ends lost 3 bases and 0 bases, in that order; junction bases with no gene match: 5. The CDR3 nucleotides are TGTGCCAGCAGTGAGTACAGGGGAGCCTCCTACGAGCAGTACTTC. It yields the protein CASSEYRGASYEQYF.

V is TRBV4-3 and J is TRBJ2-5, with a weak D call TRBD2 (7 bases). CDR3 length: 18 residues. The V end lost 1 base, the J end lost 3 bases, and 21 bases lay between the germline ends. CDR1 is LGHNA and CDR2 is YSLEER in the germline V gene. CDR3 protein: CASSQVLGGRQTKETQYF. CDR3 sequence (DNA): TGCGCCAGCAGCCAAGTTTTGGGGGGGCGACAAACCAAAGAGACCCAGTACTTC.

The chain is built from TRBV5-1 and TRBJ2-7; D possibly corresponds to TRBD2 (5 bases). The V end was cut by 5 bases, the J end by 3 bases, with 18 bases between. The CDR3 has 15 residues. Germline assignment: CDR1 SGHRS and CDR2 YFSETQ. The CDR3 DNA sequence: TGCGCCAGCAGTCCTAGATTGGGAGTAATCTACGAGCAGTACTTC. This gives the protein CASSPRLGVIYEQYF.

The chain recombines TRBV9 with TRBJ1-1, with 9 bases matching TRBD1. The CDR3 extends over 16 amino acids. Germline trimming cut 0 bases from V and 4 bases from J; bases unmatched to any gene: 7. CDR1 is SGDLS, CDR2 YYNGEE, per germline. CDR3 coding DNA: TGTGCCAGCAGCGTAGGTGGGACAGGGTGGCGCACTGAAGCTTTCTTT. The encoded protein is CASSVGGTGWRTEAFF.

The chain carries TRBV27 and TRBJ1-5; D gene unclear. The CDR3 is made up of 15 amino acids. V lost 6 bases and J lost 8, with 20 bases in between. CDR1 and CDR2 (germline): MNHEY, SMNVEV (reference sequence). CDR3 nucleotides: TGTGCCAGCAGCCCATTAGGGAGGGCCGCGGAGCCCCAGCATTTT. Translated, it gives CASSPLGRAAEPQHF.

This clone came up a few times. V is TRBV5-5 and J is TRBJ2-3, with D perhaps matching TRBD1 (6 bases). Germline CDR1 reads SGHKS; CDR2 reads YYEKEE (reference sequence). V lost 1 base to trimming and J lost 6 bases, with 15 bases between them. The CDR3 extends over 15 amino acids. This CDR3 reads CASSLWGSGADTQYF. The CDR3 region has the DNA TGTGCCAGCAGCTTGTGGGGTTCAGGGGCCGATACGCAGTATTTT.

The chain has TRBV9 and TRBJ2-5; 15 bases are a match to TRBD2. The CDR3 is made up of 17 amino acids. Trimming took 4 bases from V and 2 from J; bases not matched to a gene: 6. CDR1 is SGDLS and CDR2 is YYNGEE in the germline V gene. The CDR3 bases are TGTGCCAGCAGCAAGGGACTAGCGGGGGGTGAACAAGAGACCCAGTACTTC. Translated, it gives CASSKGLAGGEQETQYF.

The chain carries TRBV6-5 and TRBJ2-7; 10 bases map to TRBD1. V dropped 0 bases and J dropped 5; count of bases not matched to a gene: 4. This CDR3 has 15 amino acids. CDR1 and CDR2 (germline): MNHEY, SVGAGI. CDR3 region: CASSYSGGQGDEQYF. The CDR3 DNA sequence: TGTGCCAGCAGTTACTCAGGTGGACAGGGGGACGAGCAGTACTTC.

This clone has only a few counts. The chain recombines TRBV19 with TRBJ2-7; D is possibly TRBD2 (5 bases). The CDR3 spans 13 residues. Between the trimmed V and J ends, which lost 1 base and 6 bases, there was a span of 10 bases. CDR1 LNHDA and CDR2 SQIVND come from the germline V gene (reference sequence). The CDR3 loop is CASSIGGSGEQYF. The CDR3 DNA reads as TGTGCCAGTAGTATAGGAGGGTCTGGCGAGCAGTACTTC.

In this sample, this clone turned up a few times. V is TRBV29-1 and J is TRBJ1-1, with 10 positions matching TRBD1. V lost 7 bases, J lost 11 bases, and 7 bases stayed unmatched. The germline V gene has CDR1 SQVTM and CDR2 ANQGSEA. This CDR3 is 11 amino acids long. The CDR3 loop is CSANRDRGAFF. The CDR3 DNA reads as TGCAGCGCCAACCGGGACAGGGGTGCTTTCTTT.

V is TRBV7-8 and J is TRBJ1-5, with TRBD1 as a possible D gene (6 bases). This CDR3 is built from 18 residues. V was clipped by 6 bases and J by 6 bases, with 27 bases between them. Germline lookup yields CDR1 SGHVS and CDR2 FQNEAQ. DNA of the CDR3: TGTGCCAGCAGTCTATTAGCACTCCGGGGGGCCCCTACTCAGCCCCAGCATTTT. Amino acid sequence: CASSLLALRGAPTQPQHF.

This clone was found a few times. The chain is built from TRBV9 and TRBJ2-5, with 7 bases that match TRBD2. This CDR3 comprises 15 residues. Germline V lookup: CDR1 SGDLS, CDR2 YYNGEE. The trim removed 3 bases at V and 0 bases at J, leaving 5 bases unmatched. DNA of the CDR3: TGTGCCAGCAGCGAAGGGACTACTGACCAAGAGACCCAGTACTTC. This encodes CASSEGTTDQETQYF.

The count of this clone is one. This sequence joins TRBV5-6 and TRBJ1-2; 7 bases map to TRBD1. The CDR3 loop spans 14 amino acids. The germline gives CDR1 SGHDT, CDR2 YYEEEE. Trimming cost V 5 bases and J 2 bases; bases outside gene matches: 6. CDR3 sequence reads: CASRGTVLNYGYTF. CDR3 in DNA: TGTGCCAGCAGGGGGACAGTTCTCAACTATGGCTACACCTTC.

V usage is TRBV5-1 and J usage is TRBJ2-2, with 11 nucleotides matching TRBD2. CDR1 and CDR2 from the germline V gene are SGHRS and YFSETQ. The CDR3 is 16 residues long. Trimming removed 5 bases from V and 3 bases from J; junction bases left unmatched: 6. CDR3 nucleotides: TGCGCCAGCAGTTATAGCGGGAGGGAATACACCGGGGAGCTGTTTTTT. Its protein is CASSYSGREYTGELFF.

CDR3 region: CASRRTTYNSPLHF. CDR3 sequence (DNA): TGTGCCAGCAGAAGGACAACGTATAATTCACCCCTCCACTTT. The rearrangement links TRBV2 to TRBJ1-6, with a tentative D call TRBD1 (5 bases). The CDR3 sequence is 14 residues long. V gave up 6 bases and J gave up 4 bases, with 10 bases separating them. Looked up from germline, CDR1 is SNHLY and CDR2 is FYNNEI.

The gene calls are TRBV9 and TRBJ1-2; 7 positions agree with TRBD1. CDR1 SGDLS and CDR2 YYNGEE come from the germline V gene. V lost 6 bases and J lost 9; bases outside the gene matches: 11. The CDR3 totals 13 residues. The chain's CDR3 is CASTKQGFGRYTF. CDR3 DNA: TGTGCCAGCACCAAACAGGGGTTCGGTCGCTACACCTTC. The whole variable domain, filled in from reference TRBV9 and TRBJ1-2, reads DSGVTQTPKHLITATGQRVTLRCSPRSGDLSVYWYQQSLDQGLQFLIQYYNGEERAKGNILERFSAQQFPDLHSELNLSSLELGDSALYFCASTKQGFGRYTFGSGTRLTVV.

The V call is TRBV20-1, the J call TRBJ2-3; D is unresolved. Trimming took 5 bases from V and 7 from J, leaving 10 bases between them. From germline, CDR1 is DFQATT and CDR2 SNEGSKA (reference sequence). The CDR3 is made up of 11 amino acids. The CDR3 nucleotides read TGCAGTGCTGAACGAACAAATACGCAGTATTTT. It translates to CSAERTNTQYF.